This is a list of T cell receptor beta chains from one sample in a study of cytomegalovirus exposure and HLA in healthy donors. Clones were sequenced by immunoSEQ multiplex PCR, and TCRdb holds only the in-frame ones, with some missing. The repertoire table contains 160,000 or so clones. The sequencing sample was made of PBMCs. Source of these receptors: a man aged 25-45 years in good health and CMV-seronegative. Each CDR3 is given with its conserved first and last residue. D genes are given only for firm matches.

j_gene	v_gene	d_gene	len	CDR3nt	CDR3aa
TRBJ2-7	TRBV19	TRBD2	14	TGTGTCAGTAGCCGGACTAGCGCCACCTACGAGCAGTACTTC	CVSSRTSATYEQYF
TRBJ2-1	TRBV7-6	TRBD2	13	TGTGCCAGCAGCTCGGGACTAGCGTTTGAGCAGTTCTTC	CASSSGLAFEQFF
TRBJ1-2	TRBV5-1	-	15	TGCGCCAGCAGCCCCCTTACAGCCAATAACTATGGCTACACCTTC	CASSPLTANNYGYTF
TRBJ2-2	TRBV5-1	-	16	TGCGCCAGCAGCGGGGCAGGACAGCCTTATGGCGGGGAGCTGTTTTTT	CASSGAGQPYGGELFF
TRBJ2-1	TRBV20-1	-	11	TGCAGTGCTAGCTACCAACCAAAGCAGTTCTTC	CSASYQPKQFF
TRBJ2-7	TRBV6-6	-	13	TGTGCCAGCAGTTTAACAGGTCTCTACGAGCAGTACTTC	CASSLTGLYEQYF
TRBJ2-7	TRBV6-1	TRBD1	15	TGTGCCAGCAGTGAAATGGACAGGGGGCCCTACGAGCAGTACTTC	CASSEMDRGPYEQYF
TRBJ2-1	TRBV5-4	TRBD2	15	TGTGCCAGCAGCCCCCCAGGCCGGACTAGCGATGAGCAGTTCTTC	CASSPPGRTSDEQFF
TRBJ2-3	TRBV5-4	-	16	TGTGCCAGCAGCCGGGGGGCGGAGATGGGGATAGATACGCAGTATTTT	CASSRGAEMGIDTQYF
TRBJ2-2	TRBV5-1	TRBD1	16	TGCGCCAGCAGCTTGCTGCGGACAGGGCGAACCGGGGAGCTGTTTTTT	CASSLLRTGRTGELFF
TRBJ2-1	TRBV5-1	-	13	TGCGCCAGCAGCTGGGGGGGCAACAATGAGCAGTTCTTC	CASSWGGNNEQFF
TRBJ1-6	TRBV18	TRBD1	17	TGTGCCAGCTCACCAGCAAAGGAGGGGGCGTCGAAATCACCCCTCCACTTT	CASSPAKEGASKSPLHF
TRBJ2-5	TRBV5-1	TRBD1	14	TGCGCCAGCAGGATACAGGGGGCCCAAGAGACCCAGTACTTC	CASRIQGAQETQYF
TRBJ2-2	TRBV11-3	-	16	TGTGCCAGCAGCTCAGGGACTTTTTCGAACACCGGGGAGCTGTTTTTT	CASSSGTFSNTGELFF
TRBJ1-1	TRBV19	-	14	TGTGCCAGTAAGAAGGCAGGGGTGAACACTGAAGCTTTCTTT	CASKKAGVNTEAFF
TRBJ2-1	TRBV10-3	TRBD2	17	TGTGCCATCAAGGGGACTAGCGGGAATATCGCCTACAATGAGCAGTTCTTC	CAIKGTSGNIAYNEQFF
TRBJ2-3	TRBV11-1	-	16	TGTGCCAGCAGCTCCAGGAGGGACCTTAGCACAGATACGCAGTATTTT	CASSSRRDLSTDTQYF
TRBJ2-3	TRBV6-5	TRBD2	16	TGTGCCAGCAGTTACTCCCCCGCGGGAGTGGCAGATACGCAGTATTTT	CASSYSPAGVADTQYF
TRBJ1-5	TRBV30	-	13	TGTGCCTGGAGCGGAGGGTCAGGGCAGCCCCAGCATTTT	CAWSGGSGQPQHF
TRBJ1-1	TRBV7-9	TRBD1	16	TGTGCCAGCAGCTTTCTCAGGGACAGGGACAACACTGAAGCTTTCTTT	CASSFLRDRDNTEAFF
TRBJ1-4	TRBV5-5	TRBD1	19	TGTGCCAGCAGCTTGGTTGGTGGGACAGGGGACCCCTGGAGTGAAAAACTGTTTTTT	CASSLVGGTGDPWSEKLFF
TRBJ1-5	TRBV28	TRBD1	16	TGTGCCAGCAGTCCCAGCGACAGGGTCCGGGGGAGTCCCCAGCATTTT	CASSPSDRVRGSPQHF